The following is a TCR beta chain sequence with its context. The antigen is unknown. This sample is part of a study of post-analysis software for immune sequencing data. Whole-study context: Both relapsing-remitting and secondary progressive multiple sclerosis featured among the disease courses, as did progressive-relapsing multiple sclerosis.

cDNA libraries for TCR beta contained unique molecular identifiers. Around 500,000 cDNA molecules were obtained per 1 to 10 million input T cells. TCRdb reanalysed the PCR reads using MiXCR and keeps one entry per CDR3 protein. Of approximately 460,000 distinct CDR3 sequences detected, approximately 45% appear once; the ten largest clones hold over 10%. In germline, CDR1 is SEHNR, CDR2 FQNEAQ (reference sequence). The CDR3 is 15 residues long. Whole-study findings and limits: Patients used about five TRBV segments, including TRBV5-6, TRBV5-1 and TRBV20-1, more often than controls. When the samples were clustered directly with F measure, those that had been prepared in the same batch showed strong co-clustering. When compared against controls, multiple sclerosis patients showed significantly lower normalized Chao1 diversity.

The specimen sequenced was blood. The chain uses TRBV7-9 and TRBJ2-4; perhaps TRBD1 as D (6 bases). Judging by the DNA end, TRBJ2-7 fits better; the J call may be wrong. This TCR derives from a girl aged 10-17 years with multiple sclerosis. This CDR3 reads CASSLLSGTRYEQYF. The CDR3 DNA reads as TGTGCCAGCAGCCTACTTTCGGGGACACGCTACGAGCAGTACTTC.